This TCR beta chain was observed in a study of siplizumab effects on memory and regulatory T cells. About this clone itself: Its antigen is currently unknown.

Germline loops: CDR1 MDHEN, CDR2 SYDVKM. The CDR3 runs to 14 residues. V was pared by 3 bases and J by 6 bases, with 7 bases of the junction left unmatched. Points from the study as a whole: Few alloreactive clones mapped to unstimulated subsets.

Produced via immunoSEQ multiplex PCR; TCRdb's table is partial and in-frame only. The repertoire holds some 80,000 clones, with around 95% as singletons. The V gene is TRBV28, the J gene TRBJ2-7, with 8 nucleotides matching TRBD2. Sequencing used CD8+ T cells sorted from blood. This clonotype originated in a human donor in good health. The CDR3 bases are TGTGCCAGCAGTTTCAGCGGGAGAGGCGTCGAGCAGTACTTC. Amino acids: CASSFSGRGVEQYF.